This T cell receptor beta chain was obtained from a study of blood T cell repertoires in COVID-19. Study information: Samples of COVID-19 (acute and convalescent) were obtained from the United States, Italy and Spain. Nucleic acid was either cDNA or gDNA, and it came from T cells, B-cell-depleted T cells, or PBMCs.

This clone came up once. Original handling: Reference gene primer amplification yielded estimated nucleated cell counts. The protocol was immunoSEQ multiplex PCR, while the TCRdb copy is restricted to in-frame clones and leaves out a portion. Clone size and V and J calls were adopted from that table, with D and trimming inferred from the DNA. Of around 250,000 clones in the sample, about 82% were seen once. The germline CDR1 and CDR2 sequences are SGHRS and YFSETQ. The V end lost 7 bases, the J end lost 0 bases, and 11 bases lay between the germline ends. This CDR3 has 14 amino acids. This sequence was found in a man older than 75 with acute or convalescent COVID-19. Sequencing was carried out using peripheral blood. This chain connects TRBV5-1 to TRBJ1-3; unclear D gene. The CDR3 protein is CASGENSSGNTIYF. The CDR3 nucleotides are TGCGCCAGCGGGGAGAACAGCTCTGGAAACACCATATATTTT.